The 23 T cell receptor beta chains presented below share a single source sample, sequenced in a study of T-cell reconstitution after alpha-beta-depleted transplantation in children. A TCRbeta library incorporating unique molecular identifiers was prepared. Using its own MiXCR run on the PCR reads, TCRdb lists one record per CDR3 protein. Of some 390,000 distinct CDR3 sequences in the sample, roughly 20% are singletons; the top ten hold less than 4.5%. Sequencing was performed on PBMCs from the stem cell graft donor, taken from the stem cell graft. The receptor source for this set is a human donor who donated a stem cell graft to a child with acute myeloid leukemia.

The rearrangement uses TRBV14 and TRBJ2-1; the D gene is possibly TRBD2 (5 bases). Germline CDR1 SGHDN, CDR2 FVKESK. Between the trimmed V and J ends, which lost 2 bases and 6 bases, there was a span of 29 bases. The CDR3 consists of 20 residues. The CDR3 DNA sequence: TGTGCCAGCAGCCAACGGGGAATCCCTCAGGTGGTAGCCGGGCTCAATGAGCAGTTCTTC. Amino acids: CASSQRGIPQVVAGLNEQFF.

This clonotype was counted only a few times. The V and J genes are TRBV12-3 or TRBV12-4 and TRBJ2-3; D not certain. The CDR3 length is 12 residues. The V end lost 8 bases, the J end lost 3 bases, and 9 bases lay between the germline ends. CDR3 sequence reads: CASAYPTDTQYF. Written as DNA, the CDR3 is TGTGCCAGCGCCTACCCGACAGATACGCAGTATTTT.

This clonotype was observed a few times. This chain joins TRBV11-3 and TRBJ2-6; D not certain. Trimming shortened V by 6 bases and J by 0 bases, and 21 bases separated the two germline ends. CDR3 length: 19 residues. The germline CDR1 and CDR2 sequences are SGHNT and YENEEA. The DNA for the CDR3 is TGTGCCAGCAGTCCTTGGGGTGAGACATATCTCTCTGGGGCCAACGTCCTGACTTTC. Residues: CASSPWGETYLSGANVLTF.

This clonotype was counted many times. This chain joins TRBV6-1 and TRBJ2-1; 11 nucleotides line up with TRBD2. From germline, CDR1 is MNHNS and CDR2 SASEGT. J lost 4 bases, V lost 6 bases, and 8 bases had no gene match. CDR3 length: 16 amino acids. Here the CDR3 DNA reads TGTGCCAGCAGGACCTTTAGCGGGAGGGCTTACAATGAGCAGTTCTTC. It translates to CASRTFSGRAYNEQFF.

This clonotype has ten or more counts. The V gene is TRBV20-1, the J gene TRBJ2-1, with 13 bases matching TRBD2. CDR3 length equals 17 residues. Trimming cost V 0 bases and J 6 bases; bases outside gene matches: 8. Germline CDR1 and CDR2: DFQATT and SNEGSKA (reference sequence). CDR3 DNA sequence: TGCAGTGCTAGAGACTCAATCACTAGCGGGAGGGCCAATGAGCAGTTCTTC. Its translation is CSARDSITSGRANEQFF.

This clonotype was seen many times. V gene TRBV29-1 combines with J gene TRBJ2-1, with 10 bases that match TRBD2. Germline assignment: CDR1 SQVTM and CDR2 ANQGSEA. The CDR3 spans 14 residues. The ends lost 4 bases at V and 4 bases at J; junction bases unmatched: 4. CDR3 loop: CSVVLAGNYNEQFF. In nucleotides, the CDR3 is TGCAGCGTTGTACTAGCGGGAAATTACAATGAGCAGTTCTTC.

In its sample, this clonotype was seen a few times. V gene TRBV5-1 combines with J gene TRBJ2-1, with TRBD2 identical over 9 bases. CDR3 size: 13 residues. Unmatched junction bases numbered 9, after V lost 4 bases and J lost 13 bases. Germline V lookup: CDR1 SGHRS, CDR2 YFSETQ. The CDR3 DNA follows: TGCGCCAGCAGCCCCAGGACTAGCGAGGTCCAGTTCTTC. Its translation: CASSPRTSEVQFF.

The CDR3 is CSVGTGKGYTF. The DNA for the CDR3 is TGCAGCGTTGGGACAGGGAAAGGCTACACCTTC. J is TRBJ1-2 and V is TRBV29-1; 8 nucleotides align to TRBD1. The CDR3 extends over 11 amino acids. Germline V gives CDR1 SQVTM, CDR2 ANQGSEA. The ends lost 4 bases at V and 8 bases at J; junction bases unmatched: 3.

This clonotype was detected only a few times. The CDR3 here is CASSDQGGNEQFF. CDR3 nucleotide sequence: TGCGCCAGCAGTGACCAGGGTGGCAATGAGCAGTTCTTC. This chain joins TRBV10-1 and TRBJ2-1; D is perhaps TRBD1 (5 bases). Deletions cut 3 bases from V and 6 bases from J, with 9 bases between. Per the germline V gene, CDR1 is WNHNN and CDR2 is SYGVQD (reference sequence). This CDR3 is 13 amino acids long.

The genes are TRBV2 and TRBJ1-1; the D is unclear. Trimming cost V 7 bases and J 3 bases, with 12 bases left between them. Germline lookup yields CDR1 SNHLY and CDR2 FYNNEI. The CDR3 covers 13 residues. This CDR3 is CASKELTDTEAFF. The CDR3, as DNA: TGTGCCAGCAAGGAACTTACGGACACTGAAGCTTTCTTT.

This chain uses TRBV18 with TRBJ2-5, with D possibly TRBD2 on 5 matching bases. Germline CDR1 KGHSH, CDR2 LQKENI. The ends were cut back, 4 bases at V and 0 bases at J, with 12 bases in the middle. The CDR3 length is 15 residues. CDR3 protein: CASSQTTLYQETQYF. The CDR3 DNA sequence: TGTGCCAGCTCACAGACTACATTGTACCAAGAGACCCAGTACTTC.

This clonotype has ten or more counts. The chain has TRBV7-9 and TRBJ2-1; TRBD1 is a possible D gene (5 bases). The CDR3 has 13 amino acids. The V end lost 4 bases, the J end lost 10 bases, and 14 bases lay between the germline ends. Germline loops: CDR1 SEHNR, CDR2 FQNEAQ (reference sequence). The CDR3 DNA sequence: TGTGCCAGCAGCTCGGGCAGGGAAGGCGAGCAGTTCTTC. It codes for CASSSGREGEQFF.

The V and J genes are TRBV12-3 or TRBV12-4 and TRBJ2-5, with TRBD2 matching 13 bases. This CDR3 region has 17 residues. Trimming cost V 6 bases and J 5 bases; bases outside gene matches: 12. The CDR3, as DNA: TGTGCCAGCAGACCCGGGACTAGCGGGAACCTACTGGAGACCCAGTACTTC. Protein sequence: CASRPGTSGNLLETQYF.

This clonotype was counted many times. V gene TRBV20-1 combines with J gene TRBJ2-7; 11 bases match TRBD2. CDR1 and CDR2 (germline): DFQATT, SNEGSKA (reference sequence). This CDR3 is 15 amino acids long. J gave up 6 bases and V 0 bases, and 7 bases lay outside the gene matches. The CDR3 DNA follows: TGCAGTGCTAGAGACCCGGGACTAGCGGCCGGCGAGCAGTACTTC. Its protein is CSARDPGLAAGEQYF.

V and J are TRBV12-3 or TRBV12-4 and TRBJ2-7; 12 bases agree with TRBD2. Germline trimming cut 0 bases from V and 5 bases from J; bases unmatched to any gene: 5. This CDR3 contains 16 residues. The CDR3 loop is CASSLARLAGVDEQYF. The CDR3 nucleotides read TGTGCCAGCAGTTTAGCCCGACTAGCGGGAGTCGACGAGCAGTACTTC.

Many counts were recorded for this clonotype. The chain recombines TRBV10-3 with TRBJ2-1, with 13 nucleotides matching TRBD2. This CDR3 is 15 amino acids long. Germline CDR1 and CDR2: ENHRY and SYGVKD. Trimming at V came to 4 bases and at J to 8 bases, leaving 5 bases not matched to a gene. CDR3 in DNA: TGTGCCATCAGTGGGACTAGCGGGAGTAGGGATGAGCAGTTCTTC. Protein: CAISGTSGSRDEQFF.

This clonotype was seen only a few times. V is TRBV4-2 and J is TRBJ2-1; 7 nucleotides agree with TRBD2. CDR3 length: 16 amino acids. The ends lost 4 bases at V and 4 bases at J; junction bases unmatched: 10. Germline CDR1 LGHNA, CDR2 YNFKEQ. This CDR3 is CASSPEAGFSYNEQFF. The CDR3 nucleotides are TGTGCCAGCAGCCCGGAAGCGGGATTCTCTTACAATGAGCAGTTCTTC.

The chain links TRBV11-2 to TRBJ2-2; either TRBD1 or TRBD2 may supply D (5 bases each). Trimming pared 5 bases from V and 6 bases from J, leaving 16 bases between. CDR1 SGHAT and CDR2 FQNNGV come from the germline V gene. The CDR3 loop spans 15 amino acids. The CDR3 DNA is TGTGCCAGCAGCGGGGACCCCCTAGCTCCCGGGGAGCTGTTTTTT. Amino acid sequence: CASSGDPLAPGELFF.

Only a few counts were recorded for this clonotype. DNA for the CDR3: TGTGCCACCAGCAGAGCCGACAGGACTTACGAGCAGTACTTC. Amino acids: CATSRADRTYEQYF. The chain uses TRBV15 and TRBJ2-7; possibly TRBD1 for D (6 bases). Germline values: CDR1 LNHNV, CDR2 YYDKDF (reference sequence). CDR3 length: 14 amino acids. Between the trimmed V and J ends, which lost 1 base and 4 bases, there was a span of 11 bases. The variable domain in full, with the rest retrieved from reference TRBV15 and TRBJ2-7, is DAMVIQNPRYQVTQFGKPVTLSCSQTLNHNVMYWYQQKSSQAPKLLFHYYDKDFNNEADTPDNFQSRRPNTSFCFLDIRSPGLGDTAMYLCATSRADRTYEQYFGPGTRLTVT.

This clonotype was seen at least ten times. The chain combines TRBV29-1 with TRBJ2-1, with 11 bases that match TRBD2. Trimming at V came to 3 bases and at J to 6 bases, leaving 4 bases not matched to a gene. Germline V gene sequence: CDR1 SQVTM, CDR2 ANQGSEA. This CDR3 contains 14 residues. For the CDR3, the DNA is TGCAGCGTTGAGACTAGCGGGATGCGCAATGAGCAGTTCTTC. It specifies CSVETSGMRNEQFF.

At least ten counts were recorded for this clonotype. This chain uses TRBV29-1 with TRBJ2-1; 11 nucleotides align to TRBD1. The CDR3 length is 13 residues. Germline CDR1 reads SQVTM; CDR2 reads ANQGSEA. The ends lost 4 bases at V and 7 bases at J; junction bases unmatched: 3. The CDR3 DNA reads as TGCAGCGTTGGGACAGGGGGCGCGAATGAGCAGTTCTTC. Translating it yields CSVGTGGANEQFF.

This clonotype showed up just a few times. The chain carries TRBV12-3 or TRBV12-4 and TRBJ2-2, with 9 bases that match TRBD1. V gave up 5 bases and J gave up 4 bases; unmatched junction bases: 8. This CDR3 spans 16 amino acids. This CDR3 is CASSPSGQGITGELFF. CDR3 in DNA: TGTGCCAGCAGTCCCTCGGGACAGGGTATCACCGGGGAGCTGTTTTTT.

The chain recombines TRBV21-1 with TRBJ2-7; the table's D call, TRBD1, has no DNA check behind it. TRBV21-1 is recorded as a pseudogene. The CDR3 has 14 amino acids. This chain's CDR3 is CASSETGVCYEQYF. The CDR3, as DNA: TGTGCCAGCAGCGAGACAGGGGTCTGCTACGAGCAGTACTTC.